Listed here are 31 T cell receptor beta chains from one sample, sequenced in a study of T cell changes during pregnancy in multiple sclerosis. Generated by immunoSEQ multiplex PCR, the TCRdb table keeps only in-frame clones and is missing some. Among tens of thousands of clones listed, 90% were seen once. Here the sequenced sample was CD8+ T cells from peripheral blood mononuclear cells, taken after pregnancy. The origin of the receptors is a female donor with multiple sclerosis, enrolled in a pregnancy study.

The CDR3 nucleotides read TGCGCCAGCAGCCAAGTTGGCGGACAAGAGACCCAGTACTTC. It specifies CASSQVGGQETQYF. V is TRBV4-1 and J is TRBJ2-5; D ambiguous. V lost 1 base, J lost 2 bases, and 8 bases lay in between. The germline gives CDR1 MGHRA, CDR2 YSYEKL. The CDR3 length is 14 residues.

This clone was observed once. CDR3 residues: CASSVGGMNTEAFF. The CDR3 DNA reads TGTGCCAGCAGCGTGGGAGGCATGAACACTGAAGCTTTCTTT. V and J are TRBV7-6 and TRBJ1-1; no clear D gene. Germline CDR1 SGHVS, CDR2 FNYEAQ. CDR3 length: 14 residues. The germline V and J ends were trimmed by 5 bases and 0 bases, with 10 bases remaining between them.

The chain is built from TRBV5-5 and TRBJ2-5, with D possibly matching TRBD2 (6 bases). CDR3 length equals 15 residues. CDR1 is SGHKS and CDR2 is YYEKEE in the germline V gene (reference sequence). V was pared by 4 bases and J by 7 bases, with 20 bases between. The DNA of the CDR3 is TGTGCCAGCAGCGGGGGGACGGACTCAGGCAGGACCCAGTACTTC. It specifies CASSGGTDSGRTQYF.

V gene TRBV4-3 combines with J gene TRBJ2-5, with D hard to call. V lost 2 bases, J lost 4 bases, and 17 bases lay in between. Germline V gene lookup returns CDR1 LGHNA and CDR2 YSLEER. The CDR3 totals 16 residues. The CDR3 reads CASSQSVVRTLETQYF. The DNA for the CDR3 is TGCGCCAGCAGCCAAAGCGTCGTAAGAACCTTAGAGACCCAGTACTTC.

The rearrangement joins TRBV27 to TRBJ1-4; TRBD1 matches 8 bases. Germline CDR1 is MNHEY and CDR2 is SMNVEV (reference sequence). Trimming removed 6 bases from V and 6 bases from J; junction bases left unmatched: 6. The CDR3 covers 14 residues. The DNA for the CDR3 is TGTGCCAGCAGGGTAGCAGGGGGCGATGAAAAACTGTTTTTT. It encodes CASRVAGGDEKLFF. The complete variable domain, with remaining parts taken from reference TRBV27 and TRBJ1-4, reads EAQVTQNPRYLITVTGKKLTVTCSQNMNHEYMSWYRQDPGLGLRQIYYSMNVEVTDKGDVPEGYKVSRKEKRNFPLILESPSPNQTSLYFCASRVAGGDEKLFFGSGTQLSVL.

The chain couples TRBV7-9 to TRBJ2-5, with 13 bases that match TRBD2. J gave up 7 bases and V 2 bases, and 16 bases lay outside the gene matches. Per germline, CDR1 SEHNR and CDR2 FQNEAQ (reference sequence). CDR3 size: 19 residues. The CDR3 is CASSLRPKDATSGGWTQYF. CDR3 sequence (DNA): TGTGCCAGCAGCTTAAGGCCCAAGGATGCGACTAGCGGGGGGTGGACCCAGTACTTC. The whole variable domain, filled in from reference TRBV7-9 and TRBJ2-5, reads DTGVSQNPRHKITKRGQNVTFRCDPISEHNRLYWYRQTLGQGPEFLTYFQNEAQLEKSRLLSDRFSAERPKGSFSTLEIQRTEQGDSAMYLCASSLRPKDATSGGWTQYFGPGTRLLVL.

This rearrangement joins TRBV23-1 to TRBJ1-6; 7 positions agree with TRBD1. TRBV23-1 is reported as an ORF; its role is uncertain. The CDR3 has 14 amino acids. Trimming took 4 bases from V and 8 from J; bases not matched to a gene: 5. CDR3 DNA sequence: TGCGCCAGCAGTCTAAAGGACAGGCATTCACCCCTCCACTTT. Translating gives CASSLKDRHSPLHF.

CDR3 sequence: CASSPTGVHEQYF. The CDR3 nucleotides read TGTGCCAGCAGCCCGACAGGGGTCCACGAGCAGTACTTC. This rearrangement joins TRBV7-3 to TRBJ2-7; TRBD1 agrees at 8 bases. The J segment lost 5 bases and the V segment lost 5 bases, leaving 5 bases of the junction unmatched. Per the germline V gene, CDR1 is SGHTA and CDR2 is FQGTGA. The CDR3 loop spans 13 amino acids. Together with reference TRBV7-3 and TRBJ2-7, the CDR3 gives the full variable domain: GAGVSQTPSNKVTEKGKYVELRCDPISGHTALYWYRQSLGQGPEFLIYFQGTGAADDSGLPNDRFFAVRPEGSVSTLKIQRTERGDSAVYLCASSPTGVHEQYFGPGTRLTVT.

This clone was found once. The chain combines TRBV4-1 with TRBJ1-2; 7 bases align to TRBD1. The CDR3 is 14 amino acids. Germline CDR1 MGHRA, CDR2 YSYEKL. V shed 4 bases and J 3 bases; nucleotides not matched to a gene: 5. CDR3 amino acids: CASSLPGTDYGYTF. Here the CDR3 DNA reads TGCGCCAGCAGCCTTCCCGGGACAGACTATGGCTACACCTTC.

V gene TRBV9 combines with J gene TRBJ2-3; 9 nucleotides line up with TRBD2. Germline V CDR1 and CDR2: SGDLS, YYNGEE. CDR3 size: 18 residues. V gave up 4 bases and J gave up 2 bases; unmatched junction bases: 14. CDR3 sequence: CASSTSLGRGGNTDTQYF. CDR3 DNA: TGTGCCAGCAGCACATCCCTGGGGCGGGGGGGTAACACAGATACGCAGTATTTT.

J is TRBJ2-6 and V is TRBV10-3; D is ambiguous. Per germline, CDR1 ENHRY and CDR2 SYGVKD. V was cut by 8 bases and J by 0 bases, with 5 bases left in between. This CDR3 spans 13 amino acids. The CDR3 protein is CAILASGANVLTF. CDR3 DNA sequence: TGTGCCATCTTGGCCTCTGGGGCCAACGTCCTGACTTTC.

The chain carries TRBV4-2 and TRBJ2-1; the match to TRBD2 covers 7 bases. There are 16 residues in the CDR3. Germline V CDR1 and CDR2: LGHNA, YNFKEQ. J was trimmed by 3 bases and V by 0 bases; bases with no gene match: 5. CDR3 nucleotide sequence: TGTGCCAGCAGCCAAGAACCTAGCGGCGGCTACAATGAGCAGTTCTTC. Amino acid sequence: CASSQEPSGGYNEQFF.

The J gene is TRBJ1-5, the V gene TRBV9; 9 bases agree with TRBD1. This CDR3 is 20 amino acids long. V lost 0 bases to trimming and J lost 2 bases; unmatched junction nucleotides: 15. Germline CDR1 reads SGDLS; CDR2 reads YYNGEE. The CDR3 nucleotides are TGTGCCAGCAGCGTAGCTACTGGGGACAGGGACATTTTGGGCAATCAGCCCCAGCATTTT. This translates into CASSVATGDRDILGNQPQHF.

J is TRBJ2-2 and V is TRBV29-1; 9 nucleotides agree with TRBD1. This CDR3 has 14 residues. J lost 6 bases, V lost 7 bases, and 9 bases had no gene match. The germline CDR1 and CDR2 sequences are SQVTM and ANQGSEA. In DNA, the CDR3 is TGCAGCGCCGGGACAGGGCTTGTCTCCGGGGAGCTGTTTTTT. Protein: CSAGTGLVSGELFF.

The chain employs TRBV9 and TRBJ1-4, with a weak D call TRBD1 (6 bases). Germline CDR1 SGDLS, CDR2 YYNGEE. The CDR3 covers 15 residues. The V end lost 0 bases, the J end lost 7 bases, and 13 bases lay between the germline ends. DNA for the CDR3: TGTGCCAGCAGCGTAGGTGGGGGCGCGGGTGAAAAACTGTTTTTT. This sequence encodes CASSVGGGAGEKLFF.

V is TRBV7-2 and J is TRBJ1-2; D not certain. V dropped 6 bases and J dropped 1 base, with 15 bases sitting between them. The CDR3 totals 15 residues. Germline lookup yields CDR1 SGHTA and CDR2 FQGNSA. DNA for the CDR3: TGTGCCAGCAGTCCAACCTTCTCCTATAACTATGGCTACACCTTC. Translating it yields CASSPTFSYNYGYTF.

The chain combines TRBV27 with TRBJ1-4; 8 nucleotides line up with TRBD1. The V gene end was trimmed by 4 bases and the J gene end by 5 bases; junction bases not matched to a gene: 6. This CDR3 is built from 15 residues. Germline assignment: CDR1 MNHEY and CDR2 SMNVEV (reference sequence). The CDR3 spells CASSSATGVNEKLFF. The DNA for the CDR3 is TGTGCCAGCAGTTCCGCGACAGGGGTGAATGAAAAACTGTTTTTT. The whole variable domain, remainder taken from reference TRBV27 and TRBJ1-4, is EAQVTQNPRYLITVTGKKLTVTCSQNMNHEYMSWYRQDPGLGLRQIYYSMNVEVTDKGDVPEGYKVSRKEKRNFPLILESPSPNQTSLYFCASSSATGVNEKLFFGSGTQLSVL.

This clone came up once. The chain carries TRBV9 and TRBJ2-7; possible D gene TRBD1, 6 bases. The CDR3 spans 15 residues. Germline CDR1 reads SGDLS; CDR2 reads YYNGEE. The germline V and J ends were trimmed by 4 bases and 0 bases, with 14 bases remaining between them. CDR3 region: CASSPAGVTSYEQYF. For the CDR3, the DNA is TGTGCCAGCAGCCCCGCAGGGGTAACCTCCTACGAGCAGTACTTC.

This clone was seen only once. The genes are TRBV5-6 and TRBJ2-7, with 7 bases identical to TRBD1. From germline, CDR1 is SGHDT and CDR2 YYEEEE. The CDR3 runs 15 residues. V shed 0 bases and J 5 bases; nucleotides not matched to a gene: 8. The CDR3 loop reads CASSLEDLTGDEQYF. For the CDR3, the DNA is TGTGCCAGCAGCTTGGAAGACCTCACAGGGGACGAGCAGTACTTC. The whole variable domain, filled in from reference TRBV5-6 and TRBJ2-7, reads DAGVTQSPTHLIKTRGQQVTLRCSPKSGHDTVSWYQQALGQGPQFIFQYYEEEERQRGNFPDRFSGHQFPNYSSELNVNALLLGDSALYLCASSLEDLTGDEQYFGPGTRLTVT.

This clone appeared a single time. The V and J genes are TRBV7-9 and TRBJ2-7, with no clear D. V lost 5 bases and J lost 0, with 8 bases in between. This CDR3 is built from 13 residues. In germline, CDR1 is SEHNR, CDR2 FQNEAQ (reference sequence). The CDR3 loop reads CASSPKSSYEQYF. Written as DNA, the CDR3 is TGTGCCAGCAGCCCTAAGTCCTCCTACGAGCAGTACTTC.

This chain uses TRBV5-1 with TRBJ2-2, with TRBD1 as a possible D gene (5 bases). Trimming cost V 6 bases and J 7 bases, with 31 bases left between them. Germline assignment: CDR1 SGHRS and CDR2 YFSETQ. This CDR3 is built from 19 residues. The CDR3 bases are TGCGCCAGCACCCCATCGCTCAGGGCTGGCCACCCATGGGACGGGGAGCTGTTTTTT. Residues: CASTPSLRAGHPWDGELFF.

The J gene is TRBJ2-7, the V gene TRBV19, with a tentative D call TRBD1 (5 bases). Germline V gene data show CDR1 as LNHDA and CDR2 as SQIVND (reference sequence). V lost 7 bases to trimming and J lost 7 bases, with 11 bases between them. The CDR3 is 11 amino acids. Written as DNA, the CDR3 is TGTGCCAGTAAAAACTCAGGGGAGCAGTACTTC. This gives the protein CASKNSGEQYF.

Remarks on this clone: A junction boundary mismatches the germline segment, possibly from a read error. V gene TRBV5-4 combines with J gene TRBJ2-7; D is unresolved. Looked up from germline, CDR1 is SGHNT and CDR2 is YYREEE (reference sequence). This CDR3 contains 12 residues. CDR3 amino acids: CASSPRSYEQYF. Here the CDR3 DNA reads TGCGCCAGCAGCCCTAGATCCTACGAGCAGTACTTC.

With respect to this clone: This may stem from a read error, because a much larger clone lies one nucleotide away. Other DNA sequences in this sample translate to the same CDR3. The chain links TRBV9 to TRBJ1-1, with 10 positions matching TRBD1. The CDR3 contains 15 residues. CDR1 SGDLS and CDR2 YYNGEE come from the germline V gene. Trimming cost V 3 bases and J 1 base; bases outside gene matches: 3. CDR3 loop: CASSEGTGANTEAFF. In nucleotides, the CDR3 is TGTGCCAGCAGCGAGGGGACAGGGGCGAACACTGAAGCTTTCTTT.

CDR3 loop: CASRPRPGLAGSYTDTQYF. In DNA, the CDR3 is TGTGCCAGCAGGCCCAGACCGGGACTAGCGGGGTCATACACAGATACGCAGTATTTT. This chain uses TRBV28 with TRBJ2-3; 13 positions match TRBD2. Germline CDR1 MDHEN, CDR2 SYDVKM. The CDR3 is 19 residues long. With V trimmed by 6 bases and J by 2 bases, 14 bases remained unmatched.

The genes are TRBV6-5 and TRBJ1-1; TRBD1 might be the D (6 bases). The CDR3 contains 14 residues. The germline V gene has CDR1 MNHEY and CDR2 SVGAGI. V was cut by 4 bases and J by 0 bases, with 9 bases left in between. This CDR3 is CASSLQGMNTEAFF. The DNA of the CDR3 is TGTGCCAGCAGTTTACAGGGTATGAACACTGAAGCTTTCTTT.

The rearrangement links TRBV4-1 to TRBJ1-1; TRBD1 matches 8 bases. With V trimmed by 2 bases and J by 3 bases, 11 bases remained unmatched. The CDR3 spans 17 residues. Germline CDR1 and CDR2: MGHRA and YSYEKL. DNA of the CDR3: TGCGCCAGCAGCCAATTCGACAGGGGAAGGAAGGACACTGAAGCTTTCTTT. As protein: CASSQFDRGRKDTEAFF.

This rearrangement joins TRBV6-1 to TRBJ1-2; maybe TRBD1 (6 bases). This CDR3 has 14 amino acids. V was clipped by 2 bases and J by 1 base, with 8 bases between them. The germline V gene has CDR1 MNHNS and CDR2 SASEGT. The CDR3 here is CASSETGHNYGYTF. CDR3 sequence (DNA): TGTGCCAGCAGTGAAACAGGGCATAACTATGGCTACACCTTC.

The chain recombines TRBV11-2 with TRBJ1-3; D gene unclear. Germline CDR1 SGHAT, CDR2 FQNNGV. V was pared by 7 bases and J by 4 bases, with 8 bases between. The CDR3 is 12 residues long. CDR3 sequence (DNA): TGTGCCAGCACCGGTTTCGGAAACACCATATATTTT. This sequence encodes CASTGFGNTIYF.

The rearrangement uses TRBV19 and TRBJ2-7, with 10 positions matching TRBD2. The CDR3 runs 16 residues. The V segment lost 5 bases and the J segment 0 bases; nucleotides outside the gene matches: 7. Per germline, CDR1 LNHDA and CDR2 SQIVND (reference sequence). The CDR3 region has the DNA TGTGCCAGTAGTCCCTCTAGCGGGGGTCACTCCTACGAGCAGTACTTC. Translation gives CASSPSSGGHSYEQYF.

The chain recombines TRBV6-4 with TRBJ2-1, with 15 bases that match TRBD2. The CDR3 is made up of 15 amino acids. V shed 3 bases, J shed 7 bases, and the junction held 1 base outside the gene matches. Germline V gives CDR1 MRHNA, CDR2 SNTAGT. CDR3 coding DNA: TGTGCCAGCAGTGAGGGACTAGCGGGGGGAAATGAGCAGTTCTTC. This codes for CASSEGLAGGNEQFF.